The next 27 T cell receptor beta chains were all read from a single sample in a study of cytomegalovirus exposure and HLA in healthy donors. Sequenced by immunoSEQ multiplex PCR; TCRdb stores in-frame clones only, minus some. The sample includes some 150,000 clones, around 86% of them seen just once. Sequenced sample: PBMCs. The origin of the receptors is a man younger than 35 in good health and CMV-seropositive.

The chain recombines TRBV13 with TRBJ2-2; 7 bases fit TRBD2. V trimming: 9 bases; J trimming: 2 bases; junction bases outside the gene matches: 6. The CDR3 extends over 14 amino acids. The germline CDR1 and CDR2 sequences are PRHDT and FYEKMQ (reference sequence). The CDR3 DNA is TGTGCCAGTCAGCGGGGCGCTAACACCGGGGAGCTGTTTTTT. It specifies CASQRGANTGELFF. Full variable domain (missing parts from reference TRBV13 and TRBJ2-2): AAGVIQSPRHLIKEKRETATLKCYPIPRHDTVYWYQQGPGQDPQFLISFYEKMQSDKGSIPDRFSAQQFSDYHSELNMSSLELGDSALYFCASQRGANTGELFFGEGSRLTVL.

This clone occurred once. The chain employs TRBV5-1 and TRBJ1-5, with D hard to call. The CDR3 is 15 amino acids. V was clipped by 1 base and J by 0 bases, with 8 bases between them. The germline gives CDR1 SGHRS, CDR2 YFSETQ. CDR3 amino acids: CASSLTGNSNQPQHF. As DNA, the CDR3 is TGCGCCAGCAGCTTGACGGGGAATAGCAATCAGCCCCAGCATTTT.

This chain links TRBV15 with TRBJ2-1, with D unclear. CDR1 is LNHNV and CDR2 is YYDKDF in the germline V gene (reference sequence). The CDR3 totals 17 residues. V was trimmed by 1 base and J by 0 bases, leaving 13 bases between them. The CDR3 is CATSRVRPANSYNEQFF. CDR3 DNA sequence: TGTGCCACCAGCAGAGTCCGGCCAGCGAACTCCTACAATGAGCAGTTCTTC.

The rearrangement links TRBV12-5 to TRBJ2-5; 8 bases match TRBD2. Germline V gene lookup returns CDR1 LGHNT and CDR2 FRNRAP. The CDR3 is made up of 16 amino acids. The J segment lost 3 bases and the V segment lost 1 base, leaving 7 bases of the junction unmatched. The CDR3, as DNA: TGTGCTAGTGGTTTGGCTACCGGGGGGGCCGAAGAGACCCAGTACTTC. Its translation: CASGLATGGAEETQYF.

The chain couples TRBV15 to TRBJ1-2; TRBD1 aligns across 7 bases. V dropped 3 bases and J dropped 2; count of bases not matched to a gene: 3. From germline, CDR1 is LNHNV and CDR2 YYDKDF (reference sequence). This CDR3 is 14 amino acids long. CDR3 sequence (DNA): TGTGCCACCAGCAGCGGGGGACAGAACTATGGCTACACCTTC. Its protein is CATSSGGQNYGYTF.

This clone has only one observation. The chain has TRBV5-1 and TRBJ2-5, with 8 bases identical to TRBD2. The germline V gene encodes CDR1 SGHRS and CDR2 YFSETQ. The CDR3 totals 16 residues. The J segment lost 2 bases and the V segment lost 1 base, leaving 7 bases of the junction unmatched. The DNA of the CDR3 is TGCGCCAGCAGCTTGCGATTAGCGGGGAAACAAGAGACCCAGTACTTC. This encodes CASSLRLAGKQETQYF.

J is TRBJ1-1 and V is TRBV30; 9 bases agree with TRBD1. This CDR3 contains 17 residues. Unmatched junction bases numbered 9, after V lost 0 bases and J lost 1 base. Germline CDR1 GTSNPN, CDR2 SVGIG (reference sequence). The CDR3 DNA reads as TGTGCCTGGAGTGTATTAGTGGACAGGGGAAAGAACACTGAAGCTTTCTTT. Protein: CAWSVLVDRGKNTEAFF.

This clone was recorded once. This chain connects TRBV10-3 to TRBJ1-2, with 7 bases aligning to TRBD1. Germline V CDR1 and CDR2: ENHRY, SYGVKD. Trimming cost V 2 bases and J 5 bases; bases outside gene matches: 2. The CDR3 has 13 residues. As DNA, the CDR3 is TGTGCCATCAGTGAGGGGACAGCGTATGGCTACACCTTC. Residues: CAISEGTAYGYTF.

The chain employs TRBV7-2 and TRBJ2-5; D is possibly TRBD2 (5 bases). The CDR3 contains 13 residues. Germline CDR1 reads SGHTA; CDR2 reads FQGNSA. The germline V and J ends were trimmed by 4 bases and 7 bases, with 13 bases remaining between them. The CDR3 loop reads CASSSTGRGTQYF. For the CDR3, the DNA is TGTGCCAGCAGCTCAACCGGCCGGGGGACCCAGTACTTC. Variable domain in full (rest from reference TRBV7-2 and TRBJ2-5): GAGVSQSPSNKVTEKGKDVELRCDPISGHTALYWYRQSLGQGLEFLIYFQGNSAPDKSGLPSDRFSAERTGGSVSTLTIQRTQQEDSAVYLCASSSTGRGTQYFGPGTRLLVL.

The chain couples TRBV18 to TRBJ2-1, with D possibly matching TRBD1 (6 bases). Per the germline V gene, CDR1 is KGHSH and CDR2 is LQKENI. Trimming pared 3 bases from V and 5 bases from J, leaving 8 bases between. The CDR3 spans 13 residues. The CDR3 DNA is TGTGCCAGCTCACCCGGACAGCACAATGAGCAGTTCTTC. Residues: CASSPGQHNEQFF.

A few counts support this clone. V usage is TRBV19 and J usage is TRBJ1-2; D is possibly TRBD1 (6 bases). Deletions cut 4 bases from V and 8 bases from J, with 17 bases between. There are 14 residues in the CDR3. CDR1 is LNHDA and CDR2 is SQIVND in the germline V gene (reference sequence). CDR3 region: CASSTSGRGRGYTF. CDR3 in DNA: TGTGCCAGTAGTACCTCCGGCAGGGGACGGGGCTACACCTTC.

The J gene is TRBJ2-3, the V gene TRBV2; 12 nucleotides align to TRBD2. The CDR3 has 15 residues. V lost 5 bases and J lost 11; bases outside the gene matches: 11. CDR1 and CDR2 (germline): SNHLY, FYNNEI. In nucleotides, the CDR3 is TGTGCCAGCAGTCGAACTAGCGGGGGGCAAACGAAGCAGTATTTT. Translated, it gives CASSRTSGGQTKQYF.

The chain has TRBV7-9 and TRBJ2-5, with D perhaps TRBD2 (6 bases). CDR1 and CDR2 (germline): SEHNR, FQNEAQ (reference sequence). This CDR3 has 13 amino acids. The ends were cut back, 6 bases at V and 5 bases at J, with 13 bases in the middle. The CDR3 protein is CASSIGGSETQYF. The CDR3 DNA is TGTGCCAGCAGTATTGGGGGGTCGGAGACCCAGTACTTC.

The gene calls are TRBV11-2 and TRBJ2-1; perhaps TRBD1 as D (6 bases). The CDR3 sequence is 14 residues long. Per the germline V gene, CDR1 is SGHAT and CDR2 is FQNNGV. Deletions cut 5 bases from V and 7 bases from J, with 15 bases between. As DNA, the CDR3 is TGTGCCAGCAGCCCCTTTCAGGGGCTTAATGAGCAGTTCTTC. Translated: CASSPFQGLNEQFF.

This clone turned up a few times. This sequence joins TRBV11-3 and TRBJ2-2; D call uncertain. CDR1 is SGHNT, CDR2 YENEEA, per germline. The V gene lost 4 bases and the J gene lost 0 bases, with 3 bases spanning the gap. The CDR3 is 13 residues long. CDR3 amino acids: CASSYSNTGELFF. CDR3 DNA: TGTGCCAGCAGCTACTCGAACACCGGGGAGCTGTTTTTT.

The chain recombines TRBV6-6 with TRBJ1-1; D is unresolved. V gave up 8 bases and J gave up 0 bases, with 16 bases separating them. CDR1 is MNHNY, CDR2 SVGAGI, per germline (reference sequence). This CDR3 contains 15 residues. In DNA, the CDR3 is TGTGCCAGCTTCCCGGGGTTTAGGATGAACACTGAAGCTTTCTTT. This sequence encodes CASFPGFRMNTEAFF.

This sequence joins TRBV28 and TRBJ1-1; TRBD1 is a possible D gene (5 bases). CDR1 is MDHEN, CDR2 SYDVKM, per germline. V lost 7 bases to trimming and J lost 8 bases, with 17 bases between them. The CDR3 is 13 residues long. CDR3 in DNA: TGTGCCAGCAACCAACTCGGGGGATTCGAAGCTTTCTTT. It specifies CASNQLGGFEAFF.

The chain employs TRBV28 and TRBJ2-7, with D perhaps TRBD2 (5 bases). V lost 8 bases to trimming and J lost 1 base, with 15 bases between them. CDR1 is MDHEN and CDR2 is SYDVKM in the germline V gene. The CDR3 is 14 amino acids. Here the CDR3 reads CASSPRLASYEQYF. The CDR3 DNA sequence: TGTGCCAGCTCCCCCCGGTTAGCGTCCTACGAGCAGTACTTC.

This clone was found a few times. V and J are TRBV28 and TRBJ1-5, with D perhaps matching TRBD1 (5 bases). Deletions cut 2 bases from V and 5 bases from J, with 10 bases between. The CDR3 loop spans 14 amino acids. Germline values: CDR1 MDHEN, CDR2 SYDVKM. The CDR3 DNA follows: TGTGCCAGCAGTTTAGTGACAGATTATCAGCCCCAGCATTTT. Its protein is CASSLVTDYQPQHF.

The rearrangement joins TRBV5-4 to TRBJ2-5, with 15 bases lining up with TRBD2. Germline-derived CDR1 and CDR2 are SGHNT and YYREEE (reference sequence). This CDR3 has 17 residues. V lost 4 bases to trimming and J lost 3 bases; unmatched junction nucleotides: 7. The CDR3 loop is CASSAGLAGGPEETQYF. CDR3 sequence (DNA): TGTGCCAGCAGCGCTGGACTAGCGGGGGGGCCGGAAGAGACCCAGTACTTC.

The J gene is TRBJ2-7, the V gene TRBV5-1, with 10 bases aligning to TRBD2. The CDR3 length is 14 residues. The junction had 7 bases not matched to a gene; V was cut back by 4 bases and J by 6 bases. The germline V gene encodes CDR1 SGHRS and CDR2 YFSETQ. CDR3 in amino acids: CASSGSSGSFEQYF. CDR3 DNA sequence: TGCGCCAGCAGCGGTTCTAGCGGGAGCTTCGAGCAGTACTTC.

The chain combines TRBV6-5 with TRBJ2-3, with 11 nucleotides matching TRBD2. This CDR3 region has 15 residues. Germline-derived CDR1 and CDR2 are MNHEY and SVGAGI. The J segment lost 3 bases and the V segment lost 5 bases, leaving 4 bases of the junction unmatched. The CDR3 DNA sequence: TGTGCCAGCAGTACCACTAGCGGGAGTACAGATACGCAGTATTTT. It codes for CASSTTSGSTDTQYF.

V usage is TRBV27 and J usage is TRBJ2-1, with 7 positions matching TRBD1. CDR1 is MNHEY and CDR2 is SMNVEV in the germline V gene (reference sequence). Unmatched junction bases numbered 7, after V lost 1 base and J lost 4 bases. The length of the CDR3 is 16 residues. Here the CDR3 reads CASSLFSQGPYNEQFF. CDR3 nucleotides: TGTGCCAGCAGTTTATTTTCACAGGGGCCGTACAATGAGCAGTTCTTC.

The CDR3 nucleotides read TGTGCCTGGAGTGGAGGGACTAGCGGGGGTTACTCCTACGAGCAGTACTTC. The encoded protein is CAWSGGTSGGYSYEQYF. V gene TRBV30 combines with J gene TRBJ2-7; 14 bases are shared with TRBD2. Trimming at V came to 1 base and at J to 0 bases, leaving 5 bases not matched to a gene. The CDR3 is made up of 17 amino acids. Germline V gives CDR1 GTSNPN, CDR2 SVGIG (reference sequence).

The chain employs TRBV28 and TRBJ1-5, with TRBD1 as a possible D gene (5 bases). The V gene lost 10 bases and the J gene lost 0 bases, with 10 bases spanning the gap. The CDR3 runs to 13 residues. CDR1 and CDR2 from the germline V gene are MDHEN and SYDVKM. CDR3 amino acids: CAIQDLSNQPQHF. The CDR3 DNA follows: TGTGCCATACAGGACCTTAGCAATCAGCCCCAGCATTTT.

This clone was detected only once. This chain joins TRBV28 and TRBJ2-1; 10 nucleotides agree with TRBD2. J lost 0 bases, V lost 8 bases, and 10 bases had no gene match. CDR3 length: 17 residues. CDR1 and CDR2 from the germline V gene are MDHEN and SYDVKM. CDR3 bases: TGTGCCAGCCCTCCAGAACTAGCGGGACTCTCCTACAATGAGCAGTTCTTC. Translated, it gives CASPPELAGLSYNEQFF.

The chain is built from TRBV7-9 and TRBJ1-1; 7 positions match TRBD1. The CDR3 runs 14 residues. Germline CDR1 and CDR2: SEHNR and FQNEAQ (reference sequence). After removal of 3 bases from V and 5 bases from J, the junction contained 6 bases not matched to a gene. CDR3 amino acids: CASSLTGLETEAFF. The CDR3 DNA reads TGTGCCAGCAGCTTGACAGGGTTGGAAACTGAAGCTTTCTTT.